Listed below are T cell receptor beta chains from one sample, sequenced in a study of blood T cell repertoires in COVID-19. The data were produced by immunoSEQ multiplex PCR, yet TCRdb's version contains in-frame clones alone and is incomplete. The data contain approximately 200,000 clones, about 86% of them singletons. Sequenced sample: peripheral blood. The origin of the receptors is a woman between 50 and 59 years old with acute or convalescent COVID-19. The CDR3 runs from the conserved cysteine through the conserved F or W.

CDR3	V	J
CASSPHRRGEKLFF	TRBV6-5	TRBJ1-4
CASSRGGTESTDTQYF	TRBV5-1	TRBJ2-3
CASSLEIGGYNEQFF	TRBV7-6	TRBJ2-1
CSVQAGLQYF	TRBV29-1	TRBJ2-5
CASSSGGAREKLFF	TRBV5-1	TRBJ1-4
CASSLGLAGASREQYF	TRBV11-2	TRBJ2-7
CSAWTAKGEKLFF	TRBV29-1	TRBJ1-4
CASSTGQRRNQPQHF	TRBV5-6	TRBJ1-5
CASSFLSGDEKLFF	TRBV5-6	TRBJ1-4
CATSDIGASSGNTIYF	TRBV24-1	TRBJ1-3
CASSLGDRGTNEKLFF	TRBV7-9	TRBJ1-4
CASSPQTSGTYTQYF	TRBV7-2	TRBJ2-5
CASGLPGGGNTIYF	TRBV12-5	TRBJ1-3
CASSTAGPNTEAFF	TRBV6-6	TRBJ1-1
CASSQDLGSPLHF	TRBV4-2	TRBJ1-6
CATSDSGTGNDEQYF	TRBV24-1	TRBJ2-7
CASSHGNEGYGYTF	TRBV6-5	TRBJ1-2
CASGLVLAGGRNEQFF	TRBV12-5	TRBJ2-1
CASSFGGDQPQHF	TRBV5-4	TRBJ1-5
CASSAAIAKNIQYF	TRBV2	TRBJ2-4
CASSLDRVASYGYTF	TRBV5-5	TRBJ1-2
CASSTGFTEAFF	TRBV11-3	TRBJ1-1
CASSSSGTGMDTGELFF	TRBV5-5	TRBJ2-2
CASSRGTGGNYGYTF	TRBV3-1/TRBV3-2	TRBJ1-2
CASSQEGGGASYNEQFF	TRBV4-3	TRBJ2-1
CAWSRENTEAFF	TRBV30	TRBJ1-1
CASSYQVGYTF	TRBV6-2/TRBV6-3	TRBJ1-2
CASSPGGRSGETQYF	TRBV11-2	TRBJ2-5
CASREAGGEQYF	TRBV2	TRBJ2-7
CASGQGTEAFF	TRBV14	TRBJ1-1
CASSTGQGRTEAFF	TRBV5-1	TRBJ1-1
CASSLKGELGGFYGYTF	TRBV7-3	TRBJ1-2
CASSRQGDQPQHF	TRBV7-9	TRBJ1-5
CASSIIGGGNTGELFF	TRBV19	TRBJ2-2
CASSLEQGRELFF	TRBV5-4	TRBJ2-2